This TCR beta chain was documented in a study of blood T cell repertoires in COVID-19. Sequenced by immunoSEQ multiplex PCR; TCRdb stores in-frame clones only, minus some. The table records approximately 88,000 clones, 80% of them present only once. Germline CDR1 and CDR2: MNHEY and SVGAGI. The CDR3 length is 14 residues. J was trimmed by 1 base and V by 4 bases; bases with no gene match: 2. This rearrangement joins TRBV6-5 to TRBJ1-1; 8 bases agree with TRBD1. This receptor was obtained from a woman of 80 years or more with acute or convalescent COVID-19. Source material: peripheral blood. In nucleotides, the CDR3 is TGTGCCAGCAGTTCAGGGACAGGGAACACTGAAGCTTTCTTT. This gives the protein CASSSGTGNTEAFF.